This TCR beta chain was identified during a study of blood T cell repertoires in COVID-19. Overall study: T cells, B-cell-depleted T cells, or PBMCs provided the cDNA or gDNA that served as material.

Original methodology: Counts of nucleated cells, estimated from reference gene primer amplification, were obtained. Assay used: immunoSEQ multiplex PCR; TCRdb lists only in-frame clones, some missing. The DNA was the basis for D and trimming; V, J and clone size are from that table. The table includes fewer than 450,000 clones, roughly 91% detected once. Cohorts were determined from participant-reported clinical history. Among Cohort 3 donors, those recovered had two negative PCRs, clearance, or symptom resolution. The CDR3 covers 13 residues. V dropped 7 bases and J dropped 4; count of bases not matched to a gene: 1. Germline V CDR1 and CDR2: LNHDA, SQIVND (reference sequence).

The chain employs TRBV19 and TRBJ1-6; the match to TRBD1 covers 7 bases. Specimen: PBMCs or T cells enriched from blood (not recorded which). This clonotype originated in a woman aged 18 to 35 who had recovered from COVID-19. The CDR3 DNA reads as TGTGCCAGTACAGGGGGGTATAATTCACCCCTCCACTTT. Translating gives CASTGGYNSPLHF.